These 22 T cell receptor beta chains were sequenced from one sample in a study of spatial heterogeneity in lung cancer. The time point denotes: sample taken at primary tumor resection. Whole RNA, which was extracted from tumor, nontumor lung tissue or frozen PBMC, was sequenced without any cell sorting. TCRdb redid the calling of the 5' RACE reads with MiXCR, one entry per CDR3 protein. In the table there are about 52,000 distinct CDR3 sequences, 6% to 9% of which are singletons. Source: PBMCs, taken at surgery. These TCRs come from a female donor with early-stage non-small cell lung cancer.

Ten or more counts support this clonotype. The chain employs TRBV28 and TRBJ2-5, with 12 nucleotides matching TRBD2. The CDR3 extends over 15 amino acids. Trimming at V came to 7 bases and at J to 5 bases, leaving 8 bases not matched to a gene. Germline assignment: CDR1 MDHEN and CDR2 SYDVKM. For the CDR3, the DNA is TGTGCCAGCACCCCGTGGACTAGCGGGGAGGAGACCCAGTACTTC. Its protein product is CASTPWTSGEETQYF.

This clonotype was detected only a few times. This rearrangement joins TRBV15 to TRBJ1-1; D remains ambiguous. With 8 bases removed from V and 1 base from J, the gap between germline ends came to 11 bases. The CDR3 consists of 13 residues. Germline CDR1 reads LNHNV; CDR2 reads YYDKDF (reference sequence). The CDR3 sequence: CATLRPPNTEAFF. The CDR3 coding sequence is TGTGCCACCCTCAGACCGCCGAACACTGAAGCTTTCTTT.

V gene TRBV3-1 combines with J gene TRBJ1-2; 10 nucleotides match TRBD1. Looked up from germline, CDR1 is LGHDT and CDR2 is YNNKEL (reference sequence). This CDR3 contains 16 residues. Trimming removed 2 bases from V and 8 bases from J; junction bases left unmatched: 11. Written as DNA, the CDR3 is TGTGCCAGCAGCCAACGGGACAGGGGAAGGCTTAGCGGCTACACCTTC. Its translation: CASSQRDRGRLSGYTF.

In its sample, this clonotype was seen a few times. The chain is built from TRBV9 and TRBJ2-2; 7 bases agree with TRBD1. The CDR3 spans 15 residues. Germline loops: CDR1 SGDLS, CDR2 YYNGEE. J gave up 1 base and V 6 bases, and 6 bases lay outside the gene matches. CDR3 nucleotides: TGTGCCAGCAACAGGGGAACCTGGAACACCGGGGAGCTGTTTTTT. Amino acids: CASNRGTWNTGELFF.

This clonotype was seen repeatedly, ten times or more. The chain couples TRBV19 to TRBJ2-2; 12 bases align to TRBD1. The CDR3 totals 18 residues. Germline V gene sequence: CDR1 LNHDA, CDR2 SQIVND (reference sequence). With 10 bases clipped from V and 5 bases from J, the junction kept 17 bases outside the gene matches. CDR3 sequence reads: CATHQTGQGARGTGELFF. The CDR3 DNA sequence: TGTGCCACTCACCAAACGGGACAGGGGGCGCGAGGTACCGGGGAGCTGTTTTTT.

In this sample, this clonotype turned up a few times. The CDR3 nucleotides are TGTGCCAGCAGCTTAAGGGAAGATACGCAGTATTTT. Its translation: CASSLREDTQYF. The V call is TRBV7-2, the J call TRBJ2-3; the D is unclear. The CDR3 is 12 residues long. V was shortened by 2 bases and J by 5 bases, with 5 bases between the two germline ends. Germline CDR1 SGHTA, CDR2 FQGNSA. The entire variable domain, with the rest obtained from reference TRBV7-2 and TRBJ2-3, is as follows: GAGVSQSPSNKVTEKGKDVELRCDPISGHTALYWYRQSLGQGLEFLIYFQGNSAPDKSGLPSDRFSAERTGGSVSTLTIQRTQQEDSAVYLCASSLREDTQYFGPGTRLTVL.

The rearrangement uses TRBV5-1 and TRBJ2-1, with D unclear. The germline gives CDR1 SGHRS, CDR2 YFSETQ. The germline V and J ends were trimmed by 3 bases and 5 bases, with 9 bases remaining between them. The CDR3 runs 13 residues. The CDR3 DNA is TGCGCCAGCAGCTCCACCCTGGACAATGAGCAGTTCTTC. It codes for CASSSTLDNEQFF.

Many counts were recorded for this clonotype. The chain uses TRBV7-3 and TRBJ2-3; no firm D call. This CDR3 has 13 amino acids. CDR1 is SGHTA, CDR2 FQGTGA, per germline. Trimming pared 6 bases from V and 0 bases from J, leaving 7 bases between. The CDR3 nucleotides read TGTGCCAGCAGTTTAGGCAGCACAGATACGCAGTATTTT. As protein: CASSLGSTDTQYF.

This chain links TRBV19 with TRBJ2-3; D is unresolved. CDR3 size: 15 residues. Trimming pared 3 bases from V and 3 bases from J, leaving 13 bases between. Germline CDR1 and CDR2: LNHDA and SQIVND (reference sequence). CDR3 in amino acids: CASSISDLKTDTQYF. The CDR3 coding sequence is TGTGCCAGTAGTATTTCAGACCTGAAAACAGATACGCAGTATTTT.

This clonotype appeared many times. The genes are TRBV7-2 and TRBJ1-3; 10 nucleotides agree with TRBD1. The germline CDR1 and CDR2 sequences are SGHTA and FQGNSA. V gave up 5 bases and J gave up 4 bases; unmatched junction bases: 8. The CDR3 has 16 residues. CDR3 sequence reads: CASSPGTGVVGNTIYF. Written as DNA, the CDR3 is TGTGCCAGCAGCCCCGGGACAGGGGTCGTGGGAAACACCATATATTTT.

A few counts support this clonotype. The rearrangement uses TRBV12-3 or TRBV12-4 and TRBJ2-2; no clear D gene. The CDR3 runs 12 residues. V was shortened by 6 bases and J by 7 bases, with 9 bases between the two germline ends. This CDR3 is CASRPWGGELFF. In DNA, the CDR3 is TGTGCCAGCAGGCCGTGGGGCGGGGAGCTGTTTTTT.

This clonotype was seen only a few times. This chain links TRBV5-1 with TRBJ2-3, with D perhaps matching TRBD2 (6 bases). Trimming took 4 bases from V and 4 from J, leaving 16 bases between them. The CDR3 spans 15 residues. The germline V gene has CDR1 SGHRS and CDR2 YFSETQ. CDR3 nucleotides: TGCGCCAGCAGCCTGGGGAGGTTGGCCGCAGATACGCAGTATTTT. Residues: CASSLGRLAADTQYF.

This clonotype has only a few counts. The rearrangement uses TRBV2 and TRBJ2-5; D possibly corresponds to TRBD1 (6 bases). This CDR3 comprises 13 residues. V shed 10 bases and J shed 7 bases, with 19 bases lying between them. Germline loops: CDR1 SNHLY, CDR2 FYNNEI. CDR3 sequence: CATKEDSQGTQYF. CDR3 coding DNA: TGTGCCACCAAGGAGGACAGCCAGGGGACCCAGTACTTC.

This clonotype was counted a few times. V is TRBV15 and J is TRBJ2-5; a weak D match, TRBD2 (5 bases). Looked up from germline, CDR1 is LNHNV and CDR2 is YYDKDF (reference sequence). This CDR3 is built from 15 residues. The ends were cut back, 0 bases at V and 2 bases at J, with 10 bases in the middle. CDR3 DNA: TGTGCCACCAGCAGAGAGAGGGCGATTCAAGAGACCCAGTACTTC. Translating it yields CATSRERAIQETQYF.

This clonotype was observed a few times. The chain joins TRBV5-4 to TRBJ2-1, with D hard to call. Germline loops: CDR1 SGHNT, CDR2 YYREEE (reference sequence). The CDR3 spans 11 residues. The V gene lost 4 bases and the J gene lost 10 bases, with 9 bases spanning the gap. DNA for the CDR3: TGTGCCAGCAGCCGCGGCGGAGAGCAGTTCTTC. This sequence encodes CASSRGGEQFF.

This clonotype was seen repeatedly, ten times or more. V is TRBV10-3 and J is TRBJ2-1; D possibly uses TRBD1 or TRBD2 (7 bases each). The CDR3 runs 20 residues. V was trimmed by 2 bases and J by 5 bases, leaving 28 bases between them. Looked up from germline, CDR1 is ENHRY and CDR2 is SYGVKD. The chain's CDR3 is CAISETSGPGGVTRHNEQFF. The CDR3 coding sequence is TGTGCCATCAGTGAGACTTCGGGCCCAGGGGGGGTCACACGTCACAATGAGCAGTTCTTC.

The table lists this clonotype with many counts. This chain uses TRBV10-3 with TRBJ2-7, with 8 nucleotides matching TRBD1. The CDR3 length is 18 residues. Per the germline V gene, CDR1 is ENHRY and CDR2 is SYGVKD. Trimming removed 2 bases from V and 0 bases from J; junction bases left unmatched: 12. CDR3 bases: TGTGCCATCAGTGAGCCAGGGGGACAGGCGTTGAGCTCCTACGAGCAGTACTTC. Its protein product is CAISEPGGQALSSYEQYF.

This clonotype was counted at least ten times. The chain combines TRBV29-1 with TRBJ2-1; the match to TRBD2 covers 10 bases. Germline values: CDR1 SQVTM, CDR2 ANQGSEA. CDR3 size: 18 residues. With 6 bases clipped from V and 7 bases from J, the junction kept 21 bases outside the gene matches. CDR3 nucleotide sequence: TGCAGCGTCCGCTTGAGGCCTAGCGGGGGAATTACGGGGAATGAGCAGTTCTTC. It is translated as CSVRLRPSGGITGNEQFF.

This clonotype was seen at least ten times. This chain connects TRBV30 to TRBJ1-2; 9 bases are a match to TRBD1. The germline V gene encodes CDR1 GTSNPN and CDR2 SVGIG (reference sequence). V lost 5 bases to trimming and J lost 6 bases; unmatched junction nucleotides: 10. There are 14 residues in the CDR3. The CDR3, as DNA: TGTGCCTGGCGAGACAGGGGGGTCGTTAATGGCTACACCTTC. This codes for CAWRDRGVVNGYTF.

This clonotype has more than one count but fewer than ten. V is TRBV3-1 and J is TRBJ2-3, with D possibly being TRBD1 (6 bases). The V end was cut by 4 bases, the J end by 5 bases, with 19 bases between. The CDR3 has 16 amino acids. Germline V CDR1 and CDR2: LGHDT, YNNKEL (reference sequence). CDR3 DNA sequence: TGTGCCAGCAGCCTTGCCCAGTGGGGGCTTGGAGATACGCAGTATTTT. Protein: CASSLAQWGLGDTQYF.

This clonotype has a count of ten or more. V and J are TRBV4-2 and TRBJ1-2; D remains unclear. The germline V gene has CDR1 LGHNA and CDR2 YNFKEQ. Trimming cost V 0 bases and J 0 bases, with 8 bases left between them. The CDR3 has 15 residues. The CDR3 reads CASSQDPSPNYGYTF. The CDR3 DNA follows: TGTGCCAGCAGCCAAGACCCCAGCCCTAACTATGGCTACACCTTC.

This clonotype was seen many times. This chain uses TRBV5-5 with TRBJ2-7, with TRBD2 matching 11 bases. Trimming took 1 base from V and 4 from J; bases not matched to a gene: 7. The CDR3 is 16 amino acids. Germline V CDR1 and CDR2: SGHKS, YYEKEE (reference sequence). In DNA, the CDR3 is TGTGCCAGCAGCTTGACAGGGACTAGCGGTTCTTACGAGCAGTACTTC. Amino acids: CASSLTGTSGSYEQYF.